This T cell receptor beta chain came from a study of human T cells and chemical hapten exposure. Overall study results and limits: No shift was seen in TCRs above 1 in 1000 frequency with DPC sensitization.

The time point here: patch test 1, 2 weeks after DPC sensitization. Treatment reported: therapeutic diphenylcyclopropenone sensitization with weekly scalp DPC. This clonotype was seen at least ten times. Its antigen is not identified. Library construction involved attaching unique molecular identifiers to individual cDNA molecules, which allowed quantitative, reproducible TCR counting. One entry per CDR3 protein, called by TCRdb with MiXCR from the RACE reads. The profile shows more than 95,000 distinct CDR3 sequences, 12% of them singletons. Germline V gives CDR1 SQVTM, CDR2 ANQGSEA. Trimming took off 5 bases at V and 10 bases at J, with 16 bases between the two ends. The CDR3 runs to 12 residues.

The chain couples TRBV29-1 to TRBJ2-3, with D maybe TRBD1 (6 bases). This TCR derives from a woman aged 45-65 years with alopecia areata. Some clones in this sample may be carry-over from other donors' samples. The sequences come from whole blood, collected in connection with sensitization to the hapten diphenylcyclopropenone (DPC). The CDR3 is CSVLIQGKAQYF. For the CDR3, the DNA is TGCAGCGTTCTGATACAGGGAAAGGCGCAGTATTTT.